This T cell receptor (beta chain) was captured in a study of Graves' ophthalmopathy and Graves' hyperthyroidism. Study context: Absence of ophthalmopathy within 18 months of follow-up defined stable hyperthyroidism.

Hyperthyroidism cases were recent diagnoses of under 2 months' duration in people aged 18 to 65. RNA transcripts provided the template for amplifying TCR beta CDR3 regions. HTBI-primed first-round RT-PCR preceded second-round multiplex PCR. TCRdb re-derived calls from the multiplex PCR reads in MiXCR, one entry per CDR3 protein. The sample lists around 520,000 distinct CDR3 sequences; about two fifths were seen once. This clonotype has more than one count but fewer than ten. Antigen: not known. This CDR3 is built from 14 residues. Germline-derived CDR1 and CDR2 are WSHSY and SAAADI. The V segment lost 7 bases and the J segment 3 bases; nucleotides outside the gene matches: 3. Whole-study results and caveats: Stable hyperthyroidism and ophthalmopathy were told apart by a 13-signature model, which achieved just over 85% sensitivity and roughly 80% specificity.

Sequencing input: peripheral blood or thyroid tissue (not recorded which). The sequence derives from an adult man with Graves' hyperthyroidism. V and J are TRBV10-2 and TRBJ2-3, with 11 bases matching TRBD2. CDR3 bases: TGCGCCAGCATACTAGCGGGAGCAACAGATACGCAGTATTTT. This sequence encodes CASILAGATDTQYF.